The 2 T cell receptor beta chains below all came from one sample that was sequenced in a study of control samples from healthy donors and cancer patients (TCRdb year 2020). The method behind the library was the immunoSEQ multiplex PCR assay. TCRdb mirrors the immuneACCESS table, restricted to in-frame sequences. Some clones are absent from its copies; in checked studies, under half trace to an unresolved V gene, and the reason for the others is unknown. Within this sample are 150,000 to 200,000 clones, with over 85% of them counted one time only. The leading ten clones occupy 8.5% of the sample. The material sequenced was blood. The receptor set was obtained from a woman in her 40s in good health.

CDR3 region: CASSRGQGGRNTEAFF. DNA for the CDR3: TGTGCCAGCAGCCGAGGACAGGGGGGCAGGAACACTGAAGCTTTCTTT. The rearrangement joins TRBV7-9 to TRBJ1-1; 10 bases line up with TRBD1. The CDR3 covers 16 residues. The junction had 7 bases not matched to a gene; V was cut back by 5 bases and J by 1 base. Germline V lookup: CDR1 SEHNR, CDR2 FQNEAQ (reference sequence). Based on the CDR3 plus reference TRBV7-9 and TRBJ1-1, the full variable domain is DTGVSQNPRHKITKRGQNVTFRCDPISEHNRLYWYRQTLGQGPEFLTYFQNEAQLEKSRLLSDRFSAERPKGSFSTLEIQRTEQGDSAMYLCASSRGQGGRNTEAFFGQGTRLTVV.

The chain is built from TRBV7-9 and TRBJ1-4; D is uncertain. This CDR3 contains 18 residues. V lost 5 bases and J 8 bases, leaving 27 bases between the germline ends. CDR1 SEHNR and CDR2 FQNEAQ come from the germline V gene (reference sequence). CDR3 nucleotides: TGTGCCAGCAGCCCCTCCACTCCCGGGCCTCCAACCGAGGAAAAACTGTTTTTT. This codes for CASSPSTPGPPTEEKLFF.